A few counts support the clone carrying this TCR beta chain. The antigen is unknown. The data originate from a study of blood T cells in healthy people across ages. The use of a sample-barcoded 5' primer and a J-beta primer mix characterized a second PCR of about 6 to 11 cycles. Each CDR3 protein gets one entry after TCRdb re-called the 5' RACE reads with MiXCR. The sample contains hundreds of thousands of distinct CDR3 sequences, around 24% of which appear only once. V dropped 3 bases and J dropped 11 bases, with 14 bases sitting between them. The CDR3 runs 13 residues. Findings and caveats of the study: More naive CD4+ cells and higher diversity marked long-lived donors relative to aged donors. The percentage of naive T cells correlated strongly with TCR beta diversity.

It was approximately 10 milliliters of peripheral blood that were drawn from each donor. Isolation of PBMCs gave at least 6.5 million cells per sample. These data are also associated with another study on T cells of mothers and their children.

V and J are TRBV12-3 or TRBV12-4 and TRBJ2-1; D is undetermined. Sequencing was performed on blood. This clonotype originated in a boy under 18 in good health. The CDR3 spells CASSFDDTRKQFF. The CDR3 bases are TGTGCCAGCAGTTTTGACGACACTCGAAAGCAGTTCTTC.